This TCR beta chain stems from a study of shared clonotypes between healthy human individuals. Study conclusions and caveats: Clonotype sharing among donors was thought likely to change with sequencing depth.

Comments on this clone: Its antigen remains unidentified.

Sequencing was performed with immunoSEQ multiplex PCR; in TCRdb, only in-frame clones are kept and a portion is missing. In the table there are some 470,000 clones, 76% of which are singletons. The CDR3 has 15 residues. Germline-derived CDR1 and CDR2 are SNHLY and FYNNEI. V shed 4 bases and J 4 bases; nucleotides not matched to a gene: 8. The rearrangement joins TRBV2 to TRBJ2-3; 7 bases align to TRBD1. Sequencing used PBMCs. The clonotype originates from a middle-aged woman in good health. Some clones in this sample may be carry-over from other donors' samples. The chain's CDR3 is CASSGTDRAADTQYF. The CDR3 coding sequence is TGTGCCAGCAGTGGAACAGACAGGGCCGCAGATACGCAGTATTTT.